The 13 T cell receptor beta chains below come from one sample, sequenced in a study of cytomegalovirus exposure and HLA in healthy donors. The PCR used 60 Vbeta and 13 Jbeta primers. Sequencing was performed with immunoSEQ multiplex PCR; in TCRdb, only in-frame clones are kept and a portion is missing. The sample consists of about 160,000 clones, more than 70% of them appearing once. The sequencing sample was made of PBMCs. These receptor sequences come from a man under 40 in good health and CMV-seronegative.

This chain uses TRBV5-3 with TRBJ1-6, with TRBD1 as a possible D gene (5 bases). TRBV5-3 is classed as an ORF, of uncertain function. The CDR3 length is 17 residues. The V end lost 4 bases, the J end lost 0 bases, and 14 bases lay between the germline ends. CDR3 amino acids: CARSPNRFSSYNSPLHF. The CDR3 DNA is TGTGCCAGAAGCCCTAACAGGTTTAGCTCCTATAATTCACCCCTCCACTTT.

The rearrangement uses TRBV27 and TRBJ2-1, with 7 bases that match TRBD2. Germline values: CDR1 MNHEY, CDR2 SMNVEV (reference sequence). This CDR3 comprises 14 residues. After removal of 4 bases from V and 4 bases from J, the junction contained 4 bases not matched to a gene. The CDR3 DNA sequence: TGTGCCAGCAGTTCAGCGGGGCCTTACAATGAGCAGTTCTTC. This gives the protein CASSSAGPYNEQFF.

J is TRBJ2-3 and V is TRBV5-6; possible D gene TRBD1, 6 bases. V was trimmed by 2 bases and J by 2 bases, leaving 9 bases between them. Germline lookup yields CDR1 SGHDT and CDR2 YYEEEE. The CDR3 spans 14 residues. The CDR3 sequence: CASSLQGTTDTQYF. The CDR3 nucleotides are TGTGCCAGCAGCTTACAGGGAACCACAGATACGCAGTATTTT. Full variable domain (outside the CDR3, taken from reference TRBV5-6 and TRBJ2-3): DAGVTQSPTHLIKTRGQQVTLRCSPKSGHDTVSWYQQALGQGPQFIFQYYEEEERQRGNFPDRFSGHQFPNYSSELNVNALLLGDSALYLCASSLQGTTDTQYFGPGTRLTVL.

This clone was counted a single time. This chain uses TRBV15 with TRBJ1-1, with TRBD1 matching over 7 bases. V lost 1 base, J lost 3 bases, and 11 bases stayed unmatched. The CDR3 has 17 amino acids. CDR1 is LNHNV and CDR2 is YYDKDF in the germline V gene (reference sequence). Here the CDR3 DNA reads TGTGCCACCAGCAGAGGGGTCAGGGGGTCCGGGGACACTGAAGCTTTCTTT. Protein sequence: CATSRGVRGSGDTEAFF.

The chain couples TRBV15 to TRBJ2-2, with TRBD2 as a possible D gene (6 bases). Germline V lookup: CDR1 LNHNV, CDR2 YYDKDF (reference sequence). V lost 3 bases, J lost 6 bases, and 20 bases lay in between. The CDR3 runs to 17 residues. The CDR3 here is CATSRQSGGRAAGELFF. CDR3 sequence (DNA): TGTGCCACCAGCAGGCAGTCCGGGGGAAGGGCGGCCGGGGAGCTGTTTTTT.

V and J are TRBV27 and TRBJ1-2; tentatively, D is TRBD1 (6 bases). The V end was cut by 4 bases, the J end by 1 base, with 7 bases between. The length of the CDR3 is 13 residues. Germline CDR1 MNHEY, CDR2 SMNVEV (reference sequence). This CDR3 reads CASSWTVNYGYTF. CDR3 in DNA: TGTGCCAGCAGTTGGACAGTTAACTATGGCTACACCTTC.

The chain links TRBV7-9 to TRBJ1-2; perhaps TRBD1 as D (5 bases). CDR1 and CDR2 from the germline V gene are SEHNR and FQNEAQ (reference sequence). The CDR3 loop spans 12 amino acids. V was clipped by 4 bases and J by 6 bases, with 9 bases between them. DNA for the CDR3: TGTGCCAGCAGCTGGGGGGGGGATGGCTACACCTTC. This sequence encodes CASSWGGDGYTF.

The gene calls are TRBV27 and TRBJ2-2; D uncertain. V dropped 3 bases and J dropped 0 bases, with 14 bases sitting between them. This CDR3 is 17 amino acids long. The germline V gene encodes CDR1 MNHEY and CDR2 SMNVEV (reference sequence). The CDR3 DNA sequence: TGTGCCAGCAGTTTGGGCCCCCACTCTACGAACACCGGGGAGCTGTTTTTT. It is translated as CASSLGPHSTNTGELFF.

This clone was picked up a small number of times. The chain links TRBV7-3 to TRBJ1-4; D might be TRBD1 (6 bases). V was clipped by 1 base and J by 13 bases, with 13 bases between them. The CDR3 is made up of 13 amino acids. The germline V gene encodes CDR1 SGHTA and CDR2 FQGTGA. CDR3 bases: TGTGCCAGCAGCTTAATAGGGGGAAGCCGACTGTTTTTT. Translated, it gives CASSLIGGSRLFF.

The chain couples TRBV2 to TRBJ2-5; weak D call: TRBD1 (5 bases). V was shortened by 4 bases and J by 1 base, with 7 bases between the two germline ends. Looked up from germline, CDR1 is SNHLY and CDR2 is FYNNEI. The CDR3 covers 13 residues. DNA for the CDR3: TGTGCCAGCAGTGGGGGCCTCCAAGAGACCCAGTACTTC. It translates to CASSGGLQETQYF. Drawing the rest from reference TRBV2 and TRBJ2-5, the complete variable domain is EPEVTQTPSHQVTQMGQEVILRCVPISNHLYFYWYRQILGQKVEFLVSFYNNEISEKSEIFDDQFSVERPDGSNFTLKIRSTKLEDSAMYFCASSGGLQETQYFGPGTRLLVL.

The V call is TRBV29-1, the J call TRBJ2-7; 10 nucleotides align to TRBD2. Germline V gene data show CDR1 as SQVTM and CDR2 as ANQGSEA. This CDR3 is 12 amino acids long. V gave up 6 bases and J gave up 3 bases; unmatched junction bases: 2. The CDR3 DNA follows: TGCAGCGTATCTAGCGGGGGCTACGAGCAGTACTTC. Residues: CSVSSGGYEQYF.

The gene calls are TRBV27 and TRBJ1-1; the match to TRBD1 covers 7 bases. The CDR3 extends over 13 amino acids. After removal of 5 bases from V and 5 bases from J, the junction contained 5 bases not matched to a gene. Germline V gene sequence: CDR1 MNHEY, CDR2 SMNVEV (reference sequence). The CDR3: CASSNRGQTEAFF. The CDR3 DNA sequence: TGTGCCAGCAGTAACAGGGGACAGACTGAAGCTTTCTTT.

The rearrangement links TRBV6-5 to TRBJ1-1, with a weak D call TRBD1 (6 bases). This CDR3 spans 16 amino acids. Between the trimmed V and J ends, which lost 2 bases and 4 bases, there was a span of 17 bases. Germline V lookup: CDR1 MNHEY, CDR2 SVGAGI. The CDR3, as DNA: TGTGCCAGCAGTTACAGGACAGTCCGGGAGGGCACTGAAGCTTTCTTT. Translating it yields CASSYRTVREGTEAFF.